These 14 T cell receptor beta chains were all obtained from the same sample, sequenced in a study of T cells after yellow fever vaccination. TCRdb called the 5' RACE reads again in MiXCR, with one record for every CDR3 protein. The data contain a few hundred thousand distinct CDR3 sequences, roughly 12% of them singletons. Here the sequenced sample was PBMCs, taken on the day of the first yellow fever vaccination. Source of these receptors: a man younger than 35 who received the YFV17D yellow fever vaccine.

This chain connects TRBV2 to TRBJ2-7; TRBD2 matches 8 bases. This CDR3 has 12 amino acids. The trim removed 8 bases at V and 3 bases at J, leaving 3 bases unmatched. CDR1 SNHLY and CDR2 FYNNEI come from the germline V gene. The CDR3 DNA follows: TGTGCCAGCCGGGGGACTAGCTACGAGCAGTACGTC. Its protein is CASRGTSYEQYV.

The chain employs TRBV12-3 or TRBV12-4 and TRBJ2-2, with D perhaps being TRBD1 or TRBD2 (6 bases each). Trimming cost V 3 bases and J 1 base, with 12 bases left between them. The CDR3 extends over 16 amino acids. The CDR3 DNA reads as TGTGCCAGCAGTTTGGGGGCCGGGAGGAACACCGGGGAGCTGTTTTTT. Translating it yields CASSLGAGRNTGELFF.

In its sample, this clonotype was seen a few times. The rearrangement uses TRBV4-2 and TRBJ1-1, with 8 bases fitting TRBD1. Germline CDR1 is LGHNA and CDR2 is YNFKEQ. CDR3 length equals 14 residues. Germline trimming cut 4 bases from V and 3 bases from J; bases unmatched to any gene: 4. The CDR3 loop reads CASSRLQGDTEAFF. The CDR3 nucleotides read TGTGCCAGCAGCCGTTTACAGGGGGACACTGAAGCTTTCTTT.

The CDR3 region is CATSRDRASFYEQYF. DNA of the CDR3: TGTGCCACCAGCAGAGATAGGGCTAGCTTCTACGAGCAGTACTTC. This rearrangement joins TRBV15 to TRBJ2-7; weak D call: TRBD2 (5 bases). The germline CDR1 and CDR2 sequences are LNHNV and YYDKDF (reference sequence). With 0 bases removed from V and 3 bases from J, the gap between germline ends came to 12 bases. The CDR3 is 15 amino acids.

This clonotype occurred many times. The chain combines TRBV3-1 with TRBJ1-5; no firm D call. Trimming shortened V by 1 base and J by 7 bases, and 8 bases separated the two germline ends. The germline gives CDR1 LGHDT, CDR2 YNNKEL (reference sequence). The CDR3 totals 13 residues. The CDR3 DNA is TGTGCCAGCAGCCAAGGTTTGGGGCAGCCCCAGCATTTT. Its protein is CASSQGLGQPQHF.

J is TRBJ2-2 and V is TRBV18, with 7 bases lining up with TRBD2. CDR1 KGHSH and CDR2 LQKENI come from the germline V gene. V lost 1 base, J lost 1 base, and 9 bases stayed unmatched. The CDR3 is 18 amino acids. In nucleotides, the CDR3 is TGTGCCAGCTCACCACGTACCTCAGCGGGGCTGAACACCGGGGAGCTGTTTTTT. This gives the protein CASSPRTSAGLNTGELFF.

The chain uses TRBV24-1 and TRBJ2-7, with 8 bases aligning to TRBD1. With V trimmed by 2 bases and J by 2 bases, 13 bases remained unmatched. CDR1 and CDR2 (germline): KGHDR, SFDVKD. The CDR3 has 18 amino acids. The CDR3, as DNA: TGTGCCACCAGTGATTGGGATTCGGACAGGGAGTTAGCCTACGAGCAGTACGTC. This sequence encodes CATSDWDSDRELAYEQYV.

This clonotype was seen a few times. This rearrangement joins TRBV6-1 to TRBJ2-5; 8 nucleotides match TRBD1. CDR3 length: 17 residues. Germline V CDR1 and CDR2: MNHNS, SASEGT. V was pared by 6 bases and J by 5 bases, with 17 bases of the junction left unmatched. This CDR3 reads CASSPGIRQGSWETQYF. The CDR3, as DNA: TGTGCCAGCAGCCCAGGGATTAGACAGGGGAGTTGGGAGACCCAGTACTTC.

This clonotype was seen only a few times. The V call is TRBV7-2, the J call TRBJ2-3, with D unresolved. V lost 5 bases to trimming and J lost 2 bases, with 8 bases between them. Germline V lookup: CDR1 SGHTA, CDR2 FQGNSA. CDR3 length: 13 residues. CDR3: CASSPRNTDTQYF. The CDR3, as DNA: TGTGCCAGCAGCCCTAGGAACACAGATACGCAGTATTTT.

This clonotype has only a few counts. J is TRBJ2-4 and V is TRBV20-1; a possible D gene is TRBD2 (6 bases). V shed 3 bases and J shed 1 base, with 16 bases lying between them. CDR1 and CDR2 from the germline V gene are DFQATT and SNEGSKA (reference sequence). CDR3 length: 16 residues. The CDR3 nucleotides are TGCAGTGCTAGGCCGCTAGCGACGAACGCCAAAAACATTCAGTACTTC. This encodes CSARPLATNAKNIQYF.

V gene TRBV6-1 combines with J gene TRBJ1-1, with a tentative D call TRBD1 (6 bases). Trimming shortened V by 7 bases and J by 3 bases, and 18 bases separated the two germline ends. CDR1 is MNHNS, CDR2 SASEGT, per germline. The CDR3 length is 15 residues. The CDR3: CASTPGGGRDTEAFF. In nucleotides, the CDR3 is TGTGCCAGCACCCCCGGCGGGGGCCGGGACACTGAAGCTTTCTTT.

CDR3 DNA: TGCAGTGCTAGGCGTGCAGCCACAGATACGCAGTATTTT. Translation gives CSARRAATDTQYF. This rearrangement joins TRBV20-1 to TRBJ2-3; no firm D call. Trimming took 3 bases from V and 2 from J, leaving 9 bases between them. Germline values: CDR1 DFQATT, CDR2 SNEGSKA (reference sequence). The CDR3 sequence is 13 residues long.

Only a few counts were recorded for this clonotype. The chain employs TRBV7-9 and TRBJ2-5; 10 bases line up with TRBD1. J lost 4 bases, V lost 4 bases, and 6 bases had no gene match. In germline, CDR1 is SEHNR, CDR2 FQNEAQ (reference sequence). The CDR3 runs 15 residues. CDR3 protein: CASSSPGTGVETQYF. CDR3 DNA: TGTGCCAGCAGCTCCCCCGGGACAGGGGTAGAGACCCAGTACTTC.

This clonotype was observed once. The gene calls are TRBV7-9 and TRBJ2-7, with 7 bases aligning to TRBD1. The CDR3 is made up of 11 amino acids. The V gene's germline CDR1 is SEHNR and CDR2 FQNEAQ (reference sequence). In nucleotides, the CDR3 is TGTGTCGACAGGGACACCTACGAGCAGTACTTC. It specifies CVDRDTYEQYF.